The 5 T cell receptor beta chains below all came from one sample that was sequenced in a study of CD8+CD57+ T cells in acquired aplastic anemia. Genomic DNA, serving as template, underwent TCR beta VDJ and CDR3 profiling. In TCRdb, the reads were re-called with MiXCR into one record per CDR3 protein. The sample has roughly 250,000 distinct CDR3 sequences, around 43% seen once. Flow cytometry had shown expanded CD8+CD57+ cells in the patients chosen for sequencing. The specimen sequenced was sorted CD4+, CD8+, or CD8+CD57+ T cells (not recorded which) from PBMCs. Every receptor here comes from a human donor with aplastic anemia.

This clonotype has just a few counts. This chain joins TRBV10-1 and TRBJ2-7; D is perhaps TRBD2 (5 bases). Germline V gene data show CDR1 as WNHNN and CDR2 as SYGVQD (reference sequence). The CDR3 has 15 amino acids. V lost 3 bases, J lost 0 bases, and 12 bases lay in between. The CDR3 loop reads CASSDGGPSSYEQYF. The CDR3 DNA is TGCGCCAGCAGTGATGGCGGGCCGAGCTCCTACGAGCAGTACTTC.

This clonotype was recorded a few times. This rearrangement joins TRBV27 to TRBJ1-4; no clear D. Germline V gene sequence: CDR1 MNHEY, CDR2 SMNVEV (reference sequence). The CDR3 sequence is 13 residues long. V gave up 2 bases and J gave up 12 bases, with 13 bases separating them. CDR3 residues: CASSLGFLNQLFF. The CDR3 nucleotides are TGTGCCAGCAGTTTAGGGTTCTTGAACCAACTGTTTTTT.

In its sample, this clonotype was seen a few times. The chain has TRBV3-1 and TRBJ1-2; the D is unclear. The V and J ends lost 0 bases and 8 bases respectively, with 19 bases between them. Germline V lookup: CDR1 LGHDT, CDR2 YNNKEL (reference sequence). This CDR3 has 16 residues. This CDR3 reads CASSQDNLGGFAGYTF. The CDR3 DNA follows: TGTGCCAGCAGCCAAGATAATTTAGGTGGCTTCGCGGGCTACACCTTC.

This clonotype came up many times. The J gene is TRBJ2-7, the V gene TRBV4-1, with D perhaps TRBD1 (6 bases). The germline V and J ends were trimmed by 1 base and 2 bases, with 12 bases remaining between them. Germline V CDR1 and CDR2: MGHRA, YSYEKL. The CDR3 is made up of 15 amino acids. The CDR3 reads CASSQGRGDTYEQYF. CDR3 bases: TGCGCCAGCAGCCAAGGAAGAGGGGACACCTACGAGCAGTACTTC.

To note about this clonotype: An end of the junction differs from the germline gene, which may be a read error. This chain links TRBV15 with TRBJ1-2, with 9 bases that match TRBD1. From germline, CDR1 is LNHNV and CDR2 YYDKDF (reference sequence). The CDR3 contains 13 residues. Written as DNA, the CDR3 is TGTGTCACCAGCGGCGGGACAGGGAAAGGCTACACCTTC. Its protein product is CVTSGGTGKGYTF.